The entry that follows covers one TCR beta chain sequence. The specificity of this receptor is unknown. No per-base quality is available; no much larger clone lies one base away. The data stem from a study of tumour-infiltrating T cells in Burkitt lymphoma (TCRdb year 2020). About the full investigation: The Burkitt lymphoma cohort included 80 to 85 patients and covered every epidemiological subtype of the disease. TCR repertoire data were compared against clinical outcome, and productive clonality predicted overall survival and progression-free survival independently of established prognostic factors such as age at diagnosis. The investigation overall reported the following: Several public clonotypes shared across numerous Burkitt lymphoma patients were found, and shared tumour neoantigen selection absent from diffuse large B-cell lymphoma was thereby suggested.

CDR1 and CDR2, looked up from the germline V gene (reference sequence), are LNHDA and SQIVND. The CDR3, from cysteine to phenylalanine, totals 12 residues. CDR3 DNA is the only sequence kept; it has 36 bases, read in frame from the first base. V is clipped by 1 base and J by 9 bases, and the sequence between their germline boundaries is 9 bases long. The library relied on the immunoSEQ multiplex PCR assay. TCRdb carries this immuneACCESS record with in-frame sequences only. Its versions omit some clonotypes, under half of them owing to an unresolved V gene in the studies checked, with the rest unexplained. The sample table contains 2,000 to 2,500 clones; only one count was recorded for roughly 15% of them. Clones ranked in the top ten supply roughly 15% of the sample.

The chain employs TRBV19 and TRBJ1-2, with the D gene call left open. This clonotype originated in a human donor with Burkitt lymphoma. The sequenced sample consisted of tumor tissue. CDR3 reads: CASSIVLGSYTF. Here is the DNA: TGTGCCAGTAGTATAGTTTTAGGTAGCTACACCTTC.